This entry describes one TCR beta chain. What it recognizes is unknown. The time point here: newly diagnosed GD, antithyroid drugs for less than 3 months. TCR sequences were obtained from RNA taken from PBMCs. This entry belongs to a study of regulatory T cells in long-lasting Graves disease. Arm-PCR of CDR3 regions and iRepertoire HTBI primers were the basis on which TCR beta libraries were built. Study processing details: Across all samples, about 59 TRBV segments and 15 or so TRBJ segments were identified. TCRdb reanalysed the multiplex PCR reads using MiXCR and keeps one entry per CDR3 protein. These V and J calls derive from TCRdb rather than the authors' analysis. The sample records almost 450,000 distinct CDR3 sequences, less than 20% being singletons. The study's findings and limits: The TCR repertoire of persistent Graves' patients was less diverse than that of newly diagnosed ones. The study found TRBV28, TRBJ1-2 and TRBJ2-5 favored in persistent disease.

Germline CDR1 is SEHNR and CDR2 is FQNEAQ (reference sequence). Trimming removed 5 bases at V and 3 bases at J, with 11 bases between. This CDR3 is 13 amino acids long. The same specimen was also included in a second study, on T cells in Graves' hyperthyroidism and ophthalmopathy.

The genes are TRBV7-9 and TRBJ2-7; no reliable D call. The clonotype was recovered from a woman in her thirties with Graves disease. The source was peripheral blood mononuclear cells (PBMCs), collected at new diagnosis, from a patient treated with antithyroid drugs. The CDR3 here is CASSPASNYEQYF. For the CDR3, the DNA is TGTGCCAGCAGCCCCGCTAGTAACTACGAGCAGTACTTC.